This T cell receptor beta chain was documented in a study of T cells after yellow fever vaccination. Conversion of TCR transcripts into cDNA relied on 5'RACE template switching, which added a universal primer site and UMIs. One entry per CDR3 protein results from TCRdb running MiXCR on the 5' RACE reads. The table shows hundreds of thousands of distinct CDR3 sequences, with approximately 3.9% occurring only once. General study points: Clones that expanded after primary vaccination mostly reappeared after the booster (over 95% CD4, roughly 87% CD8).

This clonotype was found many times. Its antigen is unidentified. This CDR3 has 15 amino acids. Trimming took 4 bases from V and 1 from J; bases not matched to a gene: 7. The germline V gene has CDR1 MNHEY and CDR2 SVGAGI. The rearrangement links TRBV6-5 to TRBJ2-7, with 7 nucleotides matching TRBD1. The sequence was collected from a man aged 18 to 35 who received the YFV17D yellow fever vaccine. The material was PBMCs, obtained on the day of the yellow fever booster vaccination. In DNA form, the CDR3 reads TGTGCCAGCAGTTTCGGGACAGAGCCTTCCTACGAGCAGTACTTC. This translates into CASSFGTEPSYEQYF.